The present TCR beta chain was sequenced within a study of low-dose radiotherapy and immunotherapy resistance in tumors (dated by TCRdb to between 2021 and 2022). Study-level background: Cohort 1 received 0.5 Gy per fraction every 2 weeks, with a prescribed total PTV dose of 6.5 Gy. Eight patients were included in the translational analysis: three from the first dose cohort and the first five from the second dose cohort. Patients were given nivolumab as a 240 mg flat dose every two weeks and ipilimumab at 1 mg/kg every six weeks, with both drugs delivered intravenously. Every two weeks, patients got intravenous cyclophosphamide at 200 mg/m2, given one day ahead of each radiation and immunotherapy administration. Cohort 2 received 1 Gy per fraction every two weeks, with a total of 13 Gy over 26 weeks. Aspirin 300 mg was taken orally once daily by patients for four cycles, starting on cycle 1 day 1. Randomization of trial participants into treatment groups was not performed.

To make first-strand cDNA, Superscript III was used along with a set of TRAV- and TRBV-specific primers so that both the TCRalpha and TCRbeta chains were covered. An approximately 20-cycle PCR with Phusion amplified the TCRs, pairing a constant-region primer with the adapter that was attached to the V primers. The MessageAmp II aRNA Amplification Kit was used to amplify the isolated mRNA, with in vitro transcription run for 15 to 20 hours at 37 degrees C. The Dynabeads mRNA DIRECT Purification Kit was used to isolate mRNA for TCR sequencing. A second roughly 24-cycle Phusion PCR added indexed Illumina adapters, and products were purified with AMPure XP beads. The authors' pipeline ran thus. Using custom Perl scripts, TCR sequences that encoded the same protein were pooled, out-of-frame sequences were dropped, and the abundance of each clonotype was calculated. The analysis excluded TCR sequences that were supported by just one read. Shannon entropy, Gini index, clonality, richness, and the frequency of TCRs shared between repertoires were included as repertoire metrics. TCRdb reanalyzed the raw reads on its own, using fastp at Q25 for trimming and MiXCR for clone calling, and kept in-frame beta chains. Identical CDR3 proteins give one entry, which carries the most common genes and DNA. The authors' filters were not applied to this entry. The sample table records approximately 9,800 distinct CDR3 sequences; 40% to 55% of these occur just once. The ten largest clonotypes hold about 5.4% of the sample.

The donors came from RACIN, which was a single-arm phase I dose-escalation trial that paired nivolumab and ipilimumab with aspirin, low-dose cyclophosphamide and low-dose radiotherapy. To be eligible, a patient needed to have an advanced solid tumor that was TIL-negative. This clonotype has a handful of counts. Its binding antigen is unknown. Base quality data are lacking; no much larger clone is found one base away. The sequence was collected from a human donor with advanced metastatic prostate, ovarian, gallbladder or colorectal cancer (not recorded which). This table probably holds off-target reads from a library built for another chain.

Read as DNA, the sequence is TGTGCCAGCAGCATTAGCTGGGGAAGGGGTGAGCAGTTCTTC. This sequence encodes CASSISWGRGEQFF. The chain is assembled from TRBV7-2 and TRBJ2-1; 5 matching bases give a weak D call of TRBD1. Spanning cysteine to phenylalanine, the CDR3 consists of 14 amino acids. Only CDR3 DNA is held: 42 bases, read in frame from base 1. The V end loses 5 bases and the J end loses 9 bases, and a stretch of 17 bases separates them. The CDR1 and CDR2 encoded by the germline V gene are SGHTA and FQGNSA.